Listed below are T cell receptor beta chains from one sample, sequenced in a study of cytomegalovirus exposure and HLA in healthy donors. Assay: immunoSEQ multiplex PCR; the TCRdb copy retains only in-frame clones and omits some. The sample records tens of thousands of clones, about 93% being singletons. The specimen sequenced was PBMCs. The receptor set was obtained from a woman aged 18 to 35 in good health and CMV-seronegative. Both conserved end residues are trimmed from each CDR3.

v_gene: TRBV28
CDR3aa: ASSSGGSSYNEQF

v_gene: TRBV28
CDR3aa: ASSSFSGGFYEQY

v_gene: TRBV7-9
CDR3aa: ASSLEGFGNTEAF

v_gene: TRBV4-1
CDR3aa: ASSLQGNEQY

v_gene: TRBV7-2
CDR3aa: ASSARDRGSGYYGYT

v_gene: TRBV7-9
CDR3aa: ASSLDRQEQY

v_gene: TRBV7-9
CDR3aa: ASSLLGSFSSGANVLT

v_gene: TRBV10-3
CDR3aa: AIRGEGRYEQY

v_gene: TRBV28
CDR3aa: ASRGQEVSTEAF

v_gene: TRBV28
CDR3aa: ASSLLSGAYNEQF

v_gene: TRBV7-3
CDR3aa: ASSLSGADTGELF

v_gene: TRBV28
CDR3aa: ASSLYRAQY

v_gene: TRBV7-3
CDR3aa: ASSLRGTGRGGTEAF

v_gene: TRBV7-3
CDR3aa: ASSLAGTLRGKETQY

v_gene: TRBV5-1
CDR3aa: ASSLALGTGMSEQY

v_gene: TRBV28
CDR3aa: ASRLARGGEQY

v_gene: TRBV5-6
CDR3aa: ASSPVPRTGELF

v_gene: TRBV4-2
CDR3aa: ASSQVPGRGTGELF

v_gene: TRBV5-1
CDR3aa: ASSPLGQPSVNEKLF

v_gene: TRBV15
CDR3aa: ATSRDRGTGGYT

v_gene: TRBV28
CDR3aa: ASMAGVYEQPY

v_gene: TRBV5-1
CDR3aa: ASSLVVGGIGVSNTEAF

v_gene: TRBV6-1
CDR3aa: ASTWTGGINEKLF

v_gene: TRBV29-1
CDR3aa: SVWTSGGETQY

v_gene: TRBV6-1
CDR3aa: ASSAQTGGQTGELF

v_gene: TRBV5-1
CDR3aa: ASSLRDSTLYEQY

v_gene: TRBV4-2
CDR3aa: ASSHPGTGYMNTEAF

v_gene: TRBV5-4
CDR3aa: ASSPTGAGGSEQY

v_gene: TRBV11-1
CDR3aa: ASSSNRNPGQGNSPLH

v_gene: TRBV5-1
CDR3aa: ASSSLEGNYGYT

v_gene: TRBV2
CDR3aa: ASGLRDTEAF

v_gene: TRBV28
CDR3aa: ASSQTFEAF

v_gene: TRBV18
CDR3aa: ASSPTGQPNTGELF

v_gene: TRBV4-3
CDR3aa: ASSAQNTGTTEETQY

v_gene: TRBV25-1
CDR3aa: ASSDSGGITDTQY

v_gene: TRBV30
CDR3aa: AWTAGGGYT

v_gene: TRBV9
CDR3aa: ASSVAQQVTLTDTQY

v_gene: TRBV18
CDR3aa: ASSPIPVTNEKLF

v_gene: TRBV6-5
CDR3aa: ASSYFRGTSGELF

v_gene: TRBV7-9
CDR3aa: ASSLDVLAGETGELF

v_gene: TRBV30
CDR3aa: AWSYRGVRNTEAF

v_gene: TRBV7-9
CDR3aa: ASSLRGGNEKLF

v_gene: TRBV4-2
CDR3aa: ASSQVLDTIY

v_gene: TRBV5-6
CDR3aa: ASSRGGYSNQPQH

v_gene: TRBV5-1
CDR3aa: ASSLEDRRVNTIY

v_gene: TRBV11-3
CDR3aa: ASSRGDSGANVLT

v_gene: TRBV5-5
CDR3aa: ASSLDVPAACT

v_gene: TRBV7-3
CDR3aa: ASSLQGRNTEAF

v_gene: TRBV6-6
CDR3aa: ASSYFLAGSTDTQY

v_gene: TRBV5-6
CDR3aa: ASSLSQGRYEQY

v_gene: TRBV5-4
CDR3aa: ASSTTGALATNEKLF

v_gene: TRBV4-1
CDR3aa: ASSQAAEEGYT

v_gene: TRBV4-1
CDR3aa: ASSPRGNSPLH

v_gene: TRBV9
CDR3aa: ASSARTSGGTDTQY

v_gene: TRBV28
CDR3aa: ANIHAGTGDEQY

v_gene: TRBV2
CDR3aa: ANTLGLAGGLSYNEQF

v_gene: TRBV19
CDR3aa: ASSIVPGSGGYNEQF

v_gene: TRBV2
CDR3aa: ASSELRQGNTEAF

v_gene: TRBV6-6
CDR3aa: ASTGGDTIY

v_gene: TRBV9
CDR3aa: ASSVAEGAGADTQY